This note documents a single T cell receptor (beta chain) sequence. Its antigen remains unknown. Through a sample-barcoded 5' primer and a J-beta primer mix, a second PCR was run for about 6 to 12 cycles. In TCRdb, the 5' RACE reads were re-called with MiXCR into one record per CDR3 protein. The profile shows hundreds of thousands of distinct CDR3 sequences, about 30% of them singletons. This sample is part of a study of blood T cells in healthy people across ages. Study-level findings and limits: Underestimates were what the diversity estimates from one million T cells were considered to be. Measured against age, TCR beta diversity per million T cells decreased in a roughly linear manner.

The CDR3 is 15 amino acids. In germline, CDR1 is SGHTA, CDR2 FQGNSA. The V and J ends lost 3 bases and 8 bases, in that order; junction bases with no gene match: 10. Sequenced sample: blood. The J gene is TRBJ1-5, the V gene TRBV7-2; 7 nucleotides agree with TRBD1. This clonotype was obtained from an elderly woman in good health. The CDR3: CASSLVGAGGEPQHF. Here the CDR3 DNA reads TGTGCCAGCAGCTTGGTTGGGGCAGGGGGAGAGCCCCAGCATTTT.